The 13 T cell receptor beta chains reported below all come from one sample, sequenced in a study of blood T cell repertoires in COVID-19 (dated by TCRdb to the early 2020s). Library prep was done by the immunoSEQ multiplex PCR assay. As stored in TCRdb, this immuneACCESS dataset retains in-frame rearrangements with V and J assigned. A fraction of the clones does not appear; measured against another copy, unresolved V genes explain less than half of the discrepancy, and the remainder lacks a known reason. In this sample the table shows approximately 350,000 clones, 89% of which occur a single time. The ten largest account for about 3% of the sample. Sample: peripheral blood. These receptor sequences come from a woman aged 25 to 39 with COVID-19, enrolled during active disease.

This CDR3 is CASSLQRNEQFF. The DNA of the CDR3 is TGTGCCAGCAGTTTGCAGAGGAATGAGCAGTTCTTC. The chain links TRBV12-3 or TRBV12-4 to TRBJ2-1; D is unresolved. The V end was cut by 3 bases, the J end by 7 bases, with 7 bases between. There are 12 residues in the CDR3.

V usage is TRBV20-1 and J usage is TRBJ2-3; no clear D. The CDR3 covers 14 residues. Per the germline V gene, CDR1 is DFQATT and CDR2 is SNEGSKA (reference sequence). The ends were cut back, 3 bases at V and 4 bases at J, with 14 bases in the middle. The CDR3 nucleotides read TGCAGTGCTAGTCCCATGGTAGCCTCAGATACGCAGTATTTT. The encoded protein is CSASPMVASDTQYF.

This clone was picked up a small number of times. The chain recombines TRBV9 with TRBJ1-3; 8 nucleotides align to TRBD1. From germline, CDR1 is SGDLS and CDR2 YYNGEE. The CDR3 runs to 17 residues. V trimming: 3 bases; J trimming: 1 base; junction bases outside the gene matches: 9. For the CDR3, the DNA is TGTGCCAGCAGCGGACCGACAGGGGCCGGATCTGGAAACACCATATATTTT. Translation gives CASSGPTGAGSGNTIYF.

The V gene is TRBV3-1 (or the pseudogene TRBV3-2), the J gene TRBJ2-2; tentatively, D is TRBD2 (6 bases). Germline V gene lookup returns CDR1 LGHDT and CDR2 YNNKEL (reference sequence). CDR3 length: 19 amino acids. V lost 1 base, J lost 6 bases, and 24 bases lay in between. The CDR3 DNA reads TGTGCCAGCAGCCAAGTGCCCGGGGGAGGCGGGGAAAAGGCCGGGGAGCTGTTTTTT. Amino acids: CASSQVPGGGGEKAGELFF.

The rearrangement joins TRBV19 to TRBJ2-3; possible D gene TRBD2, 5 bases. Germline V gene lookup returns CDR1 LNHDA and CDR2 SQIVND (reference sequence). The CDR3 has 18 residues. V was cut by 1 base and J by 2 bases, with 19 bases left in between. The CDR3 spells CASSIVSASLASTDTQYF. The CDR3 region has the DNA TGTGCCAGTAGTATAGTTTCGGCTAGCTTGGCCTCCACAGATACGCAGTATTTT.

This chain joins TRBV2 and TRBJ2-3; 11 bases fit TRBD1. J lost 10 bases, V lost 6 bases, and 9 bases had no gene match. The CDR3 spans 14 residues. The V gene's germline CDR1 is SNHLY and CDR2 FYNNEI. CDR3 sequence: CASRAWTGGSPQYF. The CDR3 DNA is TGTGCCAGCAGAGCGTGGACAGGGGGCTCCCCGCAGTATTTT.

V is TRBV19 and J is TRBJ1-2, with 7 bases lining up with TRBD1. Trimming at V came to 6 bases and at J to 0 bases, leaving 7 bases not matched to a gene. The CDR3 consists of 15 residues. The germline gives CDR1 LNHDA, CDR2 SQIVND (reference sequence). For the CDR3, the DNA is TGTGCCAGTAGCCAAACTGGGACAGCTAACTATGGCTACACCTTC. Protein: CASSQTGTANYGYTF.

The chain is built from TRBV11-2 and TRBJ1-4; 9 bases agree with TRBD1. The CDR3 covers 15 residues. Losses at the gene ends were 5 bases for V and 7 bases for J; bases not matched to a gene: 8. Germline V gives CDR1 SGHAT, CDR2 FQNNGV. The CDR3 region is CASSGQTGGGEKLFF. The DNA of the CDR3 is TGTGCCAGCAGCGGGCAAACAGGGGGCGGTGAAAAACTGTTTTTT.

The rearrangement joins TRBV29-1 to TRBJ2-7, with 7 positions matching TRBD1. Trimming at V came to 1 base and at J to 6 bases, leaving 3 bases not matched to a gene. The CDR3 has 12 amino acids. Germline lookup yields CDR1 SQVTM and CDR2 ANQGSEA. Written as DNA, the CDR3 is TGCAGCGTTGAAGGTGACAGGGCCGAGCAGTACTTC. This translates into CSVEGDRAEQYF.

The chain recombines TRBV6-2 or TRBV6-3 with TRBJ2-1, with D tentatively TRBD2 (6 bases). V lost 4 bases to trimming and J lost 8 bases, with 15 bases between them. Germline V gene sequence: CDR1 MNHEY, CDR2 SVGEGT. The CDR3 is 14 amino acids. The CDR3 sequence: CASSSRLGGDEQFF. The DNA of the CDR3 is TGTGCCAGCAGTTCTCGACTAGGAGGTGATGAGCAGTTCTTC.

This clone has a single count. V gene TRBV19 combines with J gene TRBJ2-1, with 12 bases fitting TRBD2. CDR1 and CDR2 from the germline V gene are LNHDA and SQIVND (reference sequence). Trimming removed 9 bases from V and 7 bases from J; junction bases left unmatched: 7. This CDR3 has 14 residues. Here the CDR3 reads CASRTSGELNEQFF. CDR3 in DNA: TGTGCCAGCAGGACTAGCGGGGAGTTGAATGAGCAGTTCTTC.

This sequence joins TRBV18 and TRBJ1-5; perhaps TRBD1 as D (6 bases). The germline gives CDR1 KGHSH, CDR2 LQKENI. V was cut by 3 bases and J by 4 bases, with 10 bases left in between. There are 14 residues in the CDR3. CDR3 sequence: CASSPGTRNQPQHF. CDR3 DNA: TGTGCCAGCTCACCCGGGACAAGGAATCAGCCCCAGCATTTT.

This clone was seen only a few times. The chain employs TRBV19 and TRBJ2-1, with 8 bases that match TRBD1. From germline, CDR1 is LNHDA and CDR2 SQIVND (reference sequence). The CDR3 is 14 residues long. V was pared by 5 bases and J by 10 bases, with 10 bases of the junction left unmatched. The CDR3, as DNA: TGTGCCAGTAGTGCCGGGACAGGTCCCTTAGAGCAGTTCTTC. Protein sequence: CASSAGTGPLEQFF.